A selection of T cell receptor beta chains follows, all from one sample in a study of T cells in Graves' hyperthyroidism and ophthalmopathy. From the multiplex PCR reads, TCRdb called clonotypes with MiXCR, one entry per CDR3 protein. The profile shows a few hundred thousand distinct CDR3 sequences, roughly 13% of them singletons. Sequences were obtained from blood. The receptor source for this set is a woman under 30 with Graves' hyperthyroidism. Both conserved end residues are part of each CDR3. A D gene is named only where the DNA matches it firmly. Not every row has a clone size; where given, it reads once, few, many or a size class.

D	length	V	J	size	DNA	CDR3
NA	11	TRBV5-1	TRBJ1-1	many	TGCGCCAGCATATCGAACACTGAAGCTTTCTTT	CASISNTEAFF
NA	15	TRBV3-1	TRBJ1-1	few	TGTGCCAGCAGCCAAGATTGGGGGGTTGATACTGAAGCTTTCTTT	CASSQDWGVDTEAFF
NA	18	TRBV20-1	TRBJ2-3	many	TGCAGTGCTACTCTTATACGGACGGATTTCTCTAGCACAGATACGCAGTATTTT	CSATLIRTDFSSTDTQYF
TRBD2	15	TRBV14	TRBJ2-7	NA	TGTGCCAGCAGCTCCTTAGCGGGGGGCGACTACGAGCAGTACTTC	CASSSLAGGDYEQYF
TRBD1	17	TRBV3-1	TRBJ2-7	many	TGTGCCAGCAGCCAGTTGGGCGTCCCGGGACAGGGTGACGAGCAGTACTTC	CASSQLGVPGQGDEQYF
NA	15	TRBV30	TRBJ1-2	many	TGTGCCTGGAGTACCCCCGACGCCGGGGCCTATGGCTACACCTTC	CAWSTPDAGAYGYTF
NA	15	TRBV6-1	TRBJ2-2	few	TGTGCCAGCATGGGTGGACGGGGAAACACCGGGGAGCTGTTTTTT	CASMGGRGNTGELFF
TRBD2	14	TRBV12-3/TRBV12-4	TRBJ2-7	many	TGTGCCAGCAGCCCAGGACTAGCCCCAAACGAGCAGTACTTC	CASSPGLAPNEQYF
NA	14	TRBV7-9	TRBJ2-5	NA	TGTGCCAGCAGCCACCGGATAGCCCAAGAGACCCAGTACTTC	CASSHRIAQETQYF
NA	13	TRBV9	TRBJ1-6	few	TGTGCCAGCAGCGTAGCCCACAATTCACCCCTCCACTTT	CASSVAHNSPLHF
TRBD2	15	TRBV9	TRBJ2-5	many	TGTGCCAGCAGCGTAACTAGCGGGTTCCAAGAGACCCAGTACTTC	CASSVTSGFQETQYF
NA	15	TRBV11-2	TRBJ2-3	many	TGTGCCAGCAGCCGATCCGGGGGAACCCCAGATACGCAGTATTTT	CASSRSGGTPDTQYF
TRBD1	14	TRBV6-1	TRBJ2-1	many	TGTGCCAGCAGGACTGGGACAGCATACAATGAGCAGTTCTTC	CASRTGTAYNEQFF
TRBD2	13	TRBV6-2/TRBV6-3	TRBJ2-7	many	TGTGCCAGCAGTTACCTTTCTAGCGGTGAGCAGTACTTC	CASSYLSSGEQYF
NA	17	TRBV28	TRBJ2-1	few	TGTGCCAGCAGTCCCGCGTGGGGGCAGAAAAAATACAATGAGCAGTTCTTC	CASSPAWGQKKYNEQFF
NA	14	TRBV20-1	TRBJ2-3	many	TGCAGTGCTAGCGAGCTACTGAGCACAGATACGCAGTATTTT	CSASELLSTDTQYF
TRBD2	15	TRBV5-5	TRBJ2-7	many	TGTGCCAGCAGCTTGGCTCGTGCTAGCGGGAGAGAGCAGTACTTC	CASSLARASGREQYF
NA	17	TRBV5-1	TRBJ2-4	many	TGCGCCAGCAGCGCCTCCTTACCCGGACTAACCAAAAACATTCAGTACTTC	CASSASLPGLTKNIQYF
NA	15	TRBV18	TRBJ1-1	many	TGTGCCAGCTCGCCTCCGGGTCGGGATGGCACTGAAGCTTTCTTT	CASSPPGRDGTEAFF
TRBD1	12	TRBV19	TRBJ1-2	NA	TGTGCCAGTACTACAGGGGGCGGTGGCTACACCTTC	CASTTGGGGYTF
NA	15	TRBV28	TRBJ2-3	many	TGTGCCAGCGCGCCCTGGCGTCAGGCGGTTGATACGCAGTATTTT	CASAPWRQAVDTQYF
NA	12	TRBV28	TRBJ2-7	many	TGTGCCAGCAACCAGGGCGCCTACGAGCAGTACTTC	CASNQGAYEQYF
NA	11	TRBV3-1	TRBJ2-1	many	TGTGCCAGCAGCCAAGGTCAGGGGACGTTCTTC	CASSQGQGTFF
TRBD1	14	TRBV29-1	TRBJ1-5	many	TGCAGCGTTTCCGCCGGGACAGCAAATCAGCCCCAGCATTTT	CSVSAGTANQPQHF
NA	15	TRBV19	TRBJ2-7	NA	TGTGCCAGTAGTATCAGTGGGCCCAATTCCTACGAGCAGTACTTC	CASSISGPNSYEQYF
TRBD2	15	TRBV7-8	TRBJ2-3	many	TGTGCCAGCAGCACTAGCGCCAAACAAGCAGATACGCAGTATTTT	CASSTSAKQADTQYF
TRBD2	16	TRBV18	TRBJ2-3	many	TGTGCCAGCTCACCCGCAGGGACTAGCGGCACAGATACGCAGTATTTT	CASSPAGTSGTDTQYF
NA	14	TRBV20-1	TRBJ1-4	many	TGCAGTGCTAGAGGAGGGGCTGGTACTGAAAAACTGTTTTTT	CSARGGAGTEKLFF
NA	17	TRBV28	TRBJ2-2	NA	TGTGCCAGCAGCCCCACAGGGACATTCGCGAACACCGGGGAGCTGTTTTTT	CASSPTGTFANTGELFF
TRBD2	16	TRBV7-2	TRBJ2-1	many	TGTGCCAGCAGCTTAGGTCTAGCGGGAGTTTTCAATGAGCAGTTCTTC	CASSLGLAGVFNEQFF
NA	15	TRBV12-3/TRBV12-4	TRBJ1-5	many	TGTGCCAGCAGTTTAGATGTACGGGACAATCAGCCCCAGCATTTT	CASSLDVRDNQPQHF
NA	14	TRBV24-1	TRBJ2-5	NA	TGTGCCACCAGTGATGTAGGTAGTCAAGAGACCCAGTACTTC	CATSDVGSQETQYF
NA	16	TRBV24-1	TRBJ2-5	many	TGTGCCACCAGTGGAGCTGGAATGGAGAGAAAAGAGACCCAGTACTTC	CATSGAGMERKETQYF
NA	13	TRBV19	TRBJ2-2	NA	TGTGCCAGTAGGCAGTCCCACACGAAAGAGCTGTTTTTT	CASRQSHTKELFF
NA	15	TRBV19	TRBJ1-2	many	TGTGCCAGTAGTGCTTGGCACAGCACTAACTATGGCTACACCTTC	CASSAWHSTNYGYTF
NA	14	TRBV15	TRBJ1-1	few	TGTGCCACCAGCACCGGGGCCAAGAACACTGAAGCTTTCTTT	CATSTGAKNTEAFF
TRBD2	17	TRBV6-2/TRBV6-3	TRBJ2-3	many	TGTGCCAGCAGTTACCCGATTAGCGGGAGGAGCACAGATACGCAGTATTTT	CASSYPISGRSTDTQYF
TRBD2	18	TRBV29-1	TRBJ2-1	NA	TGCAGCGTTGAAGTTAATAGCGGGAGGGTTAGCTCCAACAATGAGCAGTTCTTC	CSVEVNSGRVSSNNEQFF
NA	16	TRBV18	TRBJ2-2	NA	TGTGCCAGCTCACTTTCTGCAAGTACTTTCACCGGGGAGCTGTTTTTT	CASSLSASTFTGELFF
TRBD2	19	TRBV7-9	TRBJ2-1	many	TGTGCCAGCAGTTTCTACCAAACTAGCGGGGTTAGCTCCTACAATGAGCAGTTCTTC	CASSFYQTSGVSSYNEQFF
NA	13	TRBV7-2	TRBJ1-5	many	TGTGCCAGCAGCTTAACAGTTGGTCAGCCCCAGCATTTT	CASSLTVGQPQHF
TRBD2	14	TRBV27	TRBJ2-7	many	TGTGCCAGCAGTCGGGGGGGGCCCTCCTACGAGCAGTACTTC	CASSRGGPSYEQYF